These 4 T cell receptor beta chains were all obtained from the same sample, sequenced in a study of shared clonotypes between healthy human individuals. CD45RO-negative cells were positively selected for CCR7, leaving out terminally differentiated effector memory CD45RA+ cells. Measured with immunoSEQ multiplex PCR; TCRdb has only the in-frame clones, and not every one. The sample has millions of clones, approximately 94% seen once. The sequenced sample consisted of naive CD8+ T cells from PBMCs. All receptors come from a man aged 18-30 years in good health. Some clones in this sample may be carry-over from other donors' samples.

The chain carries TRBV27 and TRBJ2-7, with 7 bases lining up with TRBD2. The germline V gene encodes CDR1 MNHEY and CDR2 SMNVEV (reference sequence). The length of the CDR3 is 16 residues. J lost 5 bases, V lost 8 bases, and 18 bases had no gene match. DNA of the CDR3: TGTGCCAGCGGTTGGGGCCCCAGGACTAGAAGCGACGAGCAGTACTTC. Its protein product is CASGWGPRTRSDEQYF.

The chain employs TRBV15 and TRBJ2-7, with D tentatively TRBD1 or TRBD2 (5 bases each). V shed 5 bases and J shed 2 bases, with 13 bases lying between them. CDR1 is LNHNV and CDR2 is YYDKDF in the germline V gene (reference sequence). The CDR3 covers 14 residues. This CDR3 is CATSEGTAAYEQYF. The DNA of the CDR3 is TGTGCCACCAGCGAGGGGACCGCAGCCTACGAGCAGTACTTC.

V gene TRBV13 combines with J gene TRBJ2-3, with D tentatively TRBD1 (5 bases). Germline V CDR1 and CDR2: PRHDT, FYEKMQ (reference sequence). This CDR3 is 14 amino acids long. Trimming left V 1 base short and J 4 bases short, with 9 bases between. The CDR3 DNA reads TGTGCCAGCAGCTTAGTTAAGGGGTCAGATACGCAGTATTTT. It codes for CASSLVKGSDTQYF.

The V gene is TRBV27, the J gene TRBJ2-3; D is unresolved. Germline V lookup: CDR1 MNHEY, CDR2 SMNVEV (reference sequence). Between the trimmed V and J ends, which lost 6 bases and 2 bases, there was a span of 12 bases. The CDR3 runs 14 residues. The CDR3 here is CASSPVEHTDTQYF. Here the CDR3 DNA reads TGTGCCAGCAGCCCCGTCGAACACACAGATACGCAGTATTTT.